Shown below are 14 T cell receptor beta chains from a single sample sequenced in a study of control samples from healthy donors and cancer patients. Here immunoSEQ multiplex PCR was the method, and the copy in TCRdb shows in-frame clones only, minus some. The table has 100,000 to 150,000 clones, over 85% seen once; the top ten hold less than 7%. The sequenced material came from blood. The receptors here all came from a man younger than 35 in good health.

This chain links TRBV5-4 with TRBJ2-1; 10 nucleotides align to TRBD2. CDR1 is SGHNT and CDR2 is YYREEE in the germline V gene (reference sequence). The V and J ends lost 5 bases and 3 bases, in that order; junction bases with no gene match: 5. The CDR3 runs 15 residues. CDR3 residues: CASRTAGGGYNEQFF. The CDR3 DNA reads TGTGCCAGCAGAACAGCGGGGGGGGGCTACAATGAGCAGTTCTTC.

This clone was observed a handful of times. The CDR3 sequence is CASSAGQGPYTIYF. CDR3 nucleotide sequence: TGTGCCAGCAGCGCCGGACAGGGCCCTTACACCATATATTTT. The V and J genes are TRBV5-5 and TRBJ1-3; 8 bases are a match to TRBD1. Germline V gene lookup returns CDR1 SGHKS and CDR2 YYEKEE (reference sequence). The CDR3 has 14 amino acids. With V trimmed by 4 bases and J by 8 bases, 8 bases remained unmatched.

The chain employs TRBV19 and TRBJ2-3; D not resolved. This CDR3 contains 13 residues. Trimming pared 3 bases from V and 2 bases from J, leaving 6 bases between. The germline CDR1 and CDR2 sequences are LNHDA and SQIVND (reference sequence). DNA for the CDR3: TGTGCCAGTAGTATGGAACTCACAGATACGCAGTATTTT. Protein product: CASSMELTDTQYF.

The chain employs TRBV3-1 (or the pseudogene TRBV3-2) and TRBJ2-1; D is ambiguous. The CDR3 extends over 12 amino acids. Trimming shortened V by 4 bases and J by 6 bases, and 7 bases separated the two germline ends. Per germline, CDR1 LGHDT and CDR2 YNNKEL (reference sequence). CDR3 DNA: TGTGCCAGCAGCCGGGCCCTCAATGAGCAGTTCTTC. Translating gives CASSRALNEQFF.

The genes are TRBV27 and TRBJ2-7; possibly TRBD2 for D (6 bases). Per germline, CDR1 MNHEY and CDR2 SMNVEV (reference sequence). This CDR3 region has 15 residues. Trimming pared 0 bases from V and 7 bases from J, leaving 16 bases between. The CDR3 is CASSLSGWNRGEQYF. CDR3 sequence (DNA): TGTGCCAGCAGTTTATCAGGGTGGAACCGGGGGGAGCAGTACTTC.

The V and J genes are TRBV10-2 and TRBJ2-5; D perhaps matches TRBD1 (6 bases). CDR3 length equals 13 residues. Trimming removed 4 bases from V and 5 bases from J, with 11 bases in between. Germline CDR1 and CDR2: WSHSY and SAAADI. Here the CDR3 DNA reads TGCGCCAGCAGTGGCACAGGGTTGGAGACCCAGTACTTC. This translates into CASSGTGLETQYF.

The gene calls are TRBV2 and TRBJ1-6; D is unclear. V was cut by 4 bases and J by 7 bases, with 2 bases left in between. This CDR3 is built from 11 residues. Looked up from germline, CDR1 is SNHLY and CDR2 is FYNNEI. CDR3 loop: CASSGNSPLHF. The DNA of the CDR3 is TGTGCCAGCAGTGGGAATTCACCCCTCCACTTT.

This chain connects TRBV7-9 to TRBJ1-1; D remains ambiguous. V was trimmed by 2 bases and J by 4 bases, leaving 8 bases between them. The CDR3 is 13 residues long. Germline-derived CDR1 and CDR2 are SEHNR and FQNEAQ (reference sequence). CDR3 nucleotide sequence: TGTGCCAGCAGCTTACAGGAGGGCACTGAAGCTTTCTTT. As protein: CASSLQEGTEAFF.

V is TRBV27 and J is TRBJ2-7; the D call may be TRBD1 or TRBD2 (5 bases each). CDR1 is MNHEY, CDR2 SMNVEV, per germline (reference sequence). Between the trimmed V and J ends, which lost 2 bases and 7 bases, there was a span of 18 bases. There are 15 residues in the CDR3. The CDR3 bases are TGTGCCAGCAGTTTACCCGGGACCCGGACACCAGAGCAGTACTTC. This sequence encodes CASSLPGTRTPEQYF.

The chain is built from TRBV4-2 and TRBJ2-7; D ambiguous. The length of the CDR3 is 16 residues. The V end lost 6 bases, the J end lost 0 bases, and 18 bases lay between the germline ends. CDR1 and CDR2 from the germline V gene are LGHNA and YNFKEQ. The DNA for the CDR3 is TGTGCCAGCAGATACGAAGGAACGGGCAGCTCCTACGAGCAGTACTTC. Protein: CASRYEGTGSSYEQYF.

The genes are TRBV7-2 and TRBJ1-2; D is ambiguous. CDR1 is SGHTA, CDR2 FQGNSA, per germline. V lost 5 bases and J lost 4, with 11 bases in between. The CDR3 runs to 13 residues. The CDR3: CASSLSSIYGYTF. The CDR3 bases are TGTGCCAGCAGCCTCAGCAGTATCTATGGCTACACCTTC.

Concerning this clone itself: The junction and the germline gene differ at one end; a read error may be behind it. The chain carries TRBV5-1 and TRBJ2-5; 9 bases are a match to TRBD2. Germline loops: CDR1 SGHRS, CDR2 YFSETQ. The CDR3 is 16 amino acids. The CDR3 reads CARSWGGGEFGETQYF. Here the CDR3 DNA reads TGCGCCCGCAGCTGGGGCGGGGGGGAGTTCGGAGAGACCCAGTACTTC. Full variable domain (missing parts from reference TRBV5-1 and TRBJ2-5): KAGVTQTPRYLIKTRGQQVTLSCSPISGHRSVSWYQQTPGQGLQFLFEYFSETQRNKGNFPGRFSGRQFSNSRSEMNVSTLELGDSALYLCARSWGGGEFGETQYFGPGTRLLVL.

The chain joins TRBV19 to TRBJ2-6; TRBD1 agrees at 9 bases. The V segment lost 5 bases and the J segment 0 bases; nucleotides outside the gene matches: 8. The CDR3 consists of 18 residues. CDR1 LNHDA and CDR2 SQIVND come from the germline V gene (reference sequence). The CDR3 nucleotides are TGTGCCAGTAGTTCCCTGGGACAGGGATTCTCTGGGGCCAACGTCCTGACTTTC. Translating gives CASSSLGQGFSGANVLTF.

The gene calls are TRBV6-5 and TRBJ2-5, with unresolved D. Germline CDR1 is MNHEY and CDR2 is SVGAGI. CDR3 size: 11 residues. Trimming removed 4 bases from V and 5 bases from J, with 5 bases in between. This CDR3 reads CASSSFETQYF. CDR3 in DNA: TGTGCCAGCAGTTCTTTCGAGACCCAGTACTTC.